The 17 T cell receptor beta chains given below trace back to one sample, sequenced in a study of blood T cell repertoires in COVID-19. Clones were sequenced by immunoSEQ multiplex PCR, and TCRdb holds only the in-frame ones, with some missing. The sample consists of 180,000 or so clones, roughly 84% of them appearing once. Sequencing was performed on peripheral blood. The receptor source for this set is a woman of 80 years or more with acute or convalescent COVID-19.

The V and J genes are TRBV7-8 and TRBJ1-2; D is ambiguous. Germline V gene data show CDR1 as SGHVS and CDR2 as FQNEAQ. This CDR3 spans 15 amino acids. V was cut by 3 bases and J by 1 base, with 12 bases left in between. For the CDR3, the DNA is TGTGCCAGCAGCTTCACAGCAATCTTTAACTATGGCTACACCTTC. It is translated as CASSFTAIFNYGYTF.

The chain uses TRBV5-4 and TRBJ2-5; 8 bases agree with TRBD1. CDR3 length: 14 amino acids. Germline V gives CDR1 SGHNT, CDR2 YYREEE (reference sequence). The V segment lost 4 bases and the J segment 5 bases; nucleotides outside the gene matches: 7. CDR3 nucleotide sequence: TGTGCCAGCAGCCGTGAAAGACAGGGGGAGACCCAGTACTTC. Residues: CASSRERQGETQYF.

This rearrangement joins TRBV10-1 to TRBJ2-5, with 8 bases fitting TRBD1. V shed 4 bases, J shed 5 bases, and the junction held 6 bases outside the gene matches. This CDR3 is 14 amino acids long. Germline values: CDR1 WNHNN, CDR2 SYGVQD (reference sequence). The CDR3 reads CASSADRGSETQYF. CDR3 DNA sequence: TGCGCCAGCAGTGCCGACAGGGGCTCGGAGACCCAGTACTTC.

V usage is TRBV18 and J usage is TRBJ2-2, with D tentatively TRBD2 (6 bases). The V gene lost 1 base and the J gene lost 3 bases, with 6 bases spanning the gap. The CDR3 has 14 amino acids. Germline V CDR1 and CDR2: KGHSH, LQKENI. CDR3 region: CASSPRGDTGELFF. CDR3 in DNA: TGTGCCAGCTCACCACGGGGGGACACCGGGGAGCTGTTTTTT. The full variable domain, in which reference TRBV18 and TRBJ2-2 provide the parts outside the CDR3, is NAGVMQNPRHLVRRRGQEARLRCSPMKGHSHVYWYRQLPEEGLKFMVYLQKENIIDESGMPKERFSAEFPKEGPSILRIQQVVRGDSAAYFCASSPRGDTGELFFGEGSRLTVL.

Details on this clone: The sample has other DNA sequences that encode this CDR3 too. This sequence joins TRBV6-2 or TRBV6-3 and TRBJ2-1; D is uncertain. From germline, CDR1 is MNHEY and CDR2 SVGEGT. V was shortened by 0 bases and J by 1 base, with 7 bases between the two germline ends. This CDR3 is 15 amino acids long. The CDR3 loop reads CASSYSGGSYNEQFF. CDR3 DNA: TGTGCCAGCAGTTACTCAGGCGGTTCCTACAATGAGCAGTTCTTC.

The count of this clone is one. The chain couples TRBV11-1 to TRBJ2-2; possibly TRBD1 for D (6 bases). CDR3 length: 15 amino acids. Looked up from germline, CDR1 is SGHAT and CDR2 is FQDESV (reference sequence). V was cut by 5 bases and J by 5 bases, with 15 bases left in between. The CDR3 here is CASSHGTRTTGELFF. The CDR3, as DNA: TGTGCCAGCAGCCACGGGACAAGGACGACCGGGGAGCTGTTTTTT.

This rearrangement joins TRBV6-5 to TRBJ1-5; D is unclear. From germline, CDR1 is MNHEY and CDR2 SVGAGI. CDR3 length equals 13 residues. V was shortened by 6 bases and J by 5 bases, with 11 bases between the two germline ends. The CDR3 DNA reads as TGTGCCAGCAGCCGACGGACTGATCAGCCCCAGCATTTT. Translating it yields CASSRRTDQPQHF.

This clone appeared once. The gene calls are TRBV10-3 and TRBJ2-1, with D perhaps TRBD2 (5 bases). V lost 6 bases to trimming and J lost 0 bases, with 9 bases between them. The germline V gene has CDR1 ENHRY and CDR2 SYGVKD. This CDR3 is built from 14 residues. The CDR3 loop is CAISASSSYNEQFF. DNA of the CDR3: TGTGCCATCAGCGCTAGCTCCTCCTACAATGAGCAGTTCTTC.

The chain combines TRBV7-7 with TRBJ1-4, with 8 bases lining up with TRBD1. The CDR3 covers 15 residues. Trimming at V came to 5 bases and at J to 4 bases, leaving 6 bases not matched to a gene. Germline CDR1 is SSHAT and CDR2 is FNYEAQ (reference sequence). In nucleotides, the CDR3 is TGTGCCAGCAGCGCAAACAGGGGGATTAATGAAAAACTGTTTTTT. The encoded protein is CASSANRGINEKLFF.

The CDR3 region is CASSLRGANEKLFF. CDR3 nucleotide sequence: TGTGCCAGCAGCTTACGGGGGGCTAATGAAAAACTGTTTTTT. The rearrangement links TRBV7-9 to TRBJ1-4; TRBD1 is a possible D gene (5 bases). Germline CDR1 reads SEHNR; CDR2 reads FQNEAQ (reference sequence). CDR3 length: 14 residues. Trimming removed 2 bases from V and 3 bases from J, with 7 bases in between.

This clone was counted only a few times. The chain combines TRBV9 with TRBJ2-7; D not certain. Trimming cost V 0 bases and J 0 bases, with 10 bases left between them. The germline V gene encodes CDR1 SGDLS and CDR2 YYNGEE. The CDR3 loop spans 15 amino acids. The CDR3 nucleotides read TGTGCCAGCAGCGTAGACGTTAGCAACTCCTACGAGCAGTACTTC. This codes for CASSVDVSNSYEQYF.

This sequence joins TRBV7-2 and TRBJ2-5, with 8 positions matching TRBD2. Germline V gene lookup returns CDR1 SGHTA and CDR2 FQGNSA. V lost 5 bases to trimming and J lost 5 bases; unmatched junction nucleotides: 13. The CDR3 has 16 amino acids. The CDR3 bases are TGTGCCAGCAGCAGGCGGGCCGCGGGGGGCCACGAGACCCAGTACTTC. Translating gives CASSRRAAGGHETQYF.

The chain joins TRBV9 to TRBJ2-1; 10 bases line up with TRBD2. The germline gives CDR1 SGDLS, CDR2 YYNGEE. The trim removed 0 bases at V and 6 bases at J, leaving 6 bases unmatched. The CDR3 runs to 16 residues. The CDR3 region is CASSVVTSGVGNEQFF. The DNA of the CDR3 is TGTGCCAGCAGCGTAGTAACTAGCGGGGTGGGCAATGAGCAGTTCTTC.

The chain couples TRBV7-2 to TRBJ1-1; TRBD1 matches 10 bases. Germline-derived CDR1 and CDR2 are SGHTA and FQGNSA. The CDR3 contains 14 residues. V shed 4 bases and J 7 bases; nucleotides not matched to a gene: 6. The CDR3 reads CASSSRTGGYEAFF. CDR3 coding DNA: TGTGCCAGCAGCTCCCGGACAGGGGGTTATGAAGCTTTCTTT.

In this sample, this clone turned up once. The V call is TRBV7-2, the J call TRBJ2-2, with D tentatively TRBD1 (6 bases). CDR1 and CDR2 from the germline V gene are SGHTA and FQGNSA. This CDR3 contains 15 residues. V lost 4 bases and J 3 bases, leaving 12 bases between the germline ends. The chain's CDR3 is CASSSYRDDTGELFF. CDR3 coding DNA: TGTGCCAGCAGCTCATACAGGGATGACACCGGGGAGCTGTTTTTT.

V gene TRBV2 combines with J gene TRBJ2-5; D is possibly TRBD1 (6 bases). The CDR3 covers 15 residues. Germline V CDR1 and CDR2: SNHLY, FYNNEI. The ends were cut back, 6 bases at V and 4 bases at J, with 18 bases in the middle. The CDR3 spells CASSPSQGRGETQYF. The DNA of the CDR3 is TGTGCCAGCAGCCCCAGCCAGGGGAGAGGAGAGACCCAGTACTTC. Together with reference TRBV2 and TRBJ2-5, the CDR3 gives the full variable domain: EPEVTQTPSHQVTQMGQEVILRCVPISNHLYFYWYRQILGQKVEFLVSFYNNEISEKSEIFDDQFSVERPDGSNFTLKIRSTKLEDSAMYFCASSPSQGRGETQYFGPGTRLLVL.

V is TRBV3-1 (or the pseudogene TRBV3-2) and J is TRBJ1-1, with no clear D. The CDR3 length is 14 residues. Trimming removed 2 bases from V and 4 bases from J, with 11 bases in between. Germline-derived CDR1 and CDR2 are LGHDT and YNNKEL (reference sequence). The CDR3 protein is CASSQKGVSTEAFF. The DNA of the CDR3 is TGTGCCAGCAGCCAAAAGGGAGTGAGCACTGAAGCTTTCTTT.